These 2 T cell receptor beta chains share one sample of origin, sequenced in a study of T cells after somatic rescue of genetic block. Assay: immunoSEQ multiplex PCR; the TCRdb copy retains only in-frame clones and omits some. The repertoire includes fewer than 15,000 clones, 73% of them detected once, and approximately 19% sits in the top ten. Sequencing used peripheral blood mononuclear cells (PBMCs). These receptors came from a boy between 10 and 17 years old.

This chain links TRBV7-6 with TRBJ1-5; 8 bases agree with TRBD1. Germline V gene sequence: CDR1 SGHVS, CDR2 FNYEAQ. The CDR3 consists of 15 residues. Losses at the gene ends were 6 bases for V and 4 bases for J; bases not matched to a gene: 8. The CDR3 spells CASSLSGTGNQPQHF. The DNA for the CDR3 is TGTGCCAGCAGTCTGTCCGGGACAGGTAATCAGCCCCAGCATTTT.

The V and J genes are TRBV28 and TRBJ1-3; D remains unclear. Trimming cost V 6 bases and J 5 bases, with 20 bases left between them. Germline V gene lookup returns CDR1 MDHEN and CDR2 SYDVKM. This CDR3 spans 16 amino acids. The CDR3 DNA reads as TGTGCCAGCAGGCGCGGCCTAGGACCCTCAAGAAACACCATATATTTT. Translated: CASRRGLGPSRNTIYF.